Sequencing of this T cell receptor beta chain was carried out in a study of T cells in Graves' hyperthyroidism and ophthalmopathy. The sample holds many counts of this clonotype. Amplified TCR beta CDR3 regions came from RNA transcripts. The TCR CDR3 first-round RT-PCR relied on the HTBI primer set. TCRdb processed the multiplex PCR reads anew with MiXCR; each CDR3 protein has one entry. This sample yields 600,000 to 850,000 distinct CDR3 sequences, of which roughly a sixth are seen a single time; over 15% belongs to the top ten. The V end lost 4 bases, the J end lost 1 base, and 8 bases lay between the germline ends. The CDR3 length is 14 residues. Germline CDR1 LGHDT, CDR2 YNNKEL (reference sequence).

This chain uses TRBV3-1 with TRBJ1-3; D unresolved. This TCR was recovered from a woman aged 45-65 years with Graves' hyperthyroidism that later progressed to Graves' ophthalmopathy. The sequenced sample was blood. The CDR3 bases are TGTGCCAGCAGCCTCGGGAGATCTGGAAACACCATATATTTT. Protein sequence: CASSLGRSGNTIYF. The whole variable domain, remainder taken from reference TRBV3-1 and TRBJ1-3, is DTAVSQTPKYLVTQMGNDKSIKCEQNLGHDTMYWYKQDSKKFLKIMFSYNNKELIINETVPNRFSPKSPDKAHLNLHINSLELGDSAVYFCASSLGRSGNTIYFGEGSWLTVV.